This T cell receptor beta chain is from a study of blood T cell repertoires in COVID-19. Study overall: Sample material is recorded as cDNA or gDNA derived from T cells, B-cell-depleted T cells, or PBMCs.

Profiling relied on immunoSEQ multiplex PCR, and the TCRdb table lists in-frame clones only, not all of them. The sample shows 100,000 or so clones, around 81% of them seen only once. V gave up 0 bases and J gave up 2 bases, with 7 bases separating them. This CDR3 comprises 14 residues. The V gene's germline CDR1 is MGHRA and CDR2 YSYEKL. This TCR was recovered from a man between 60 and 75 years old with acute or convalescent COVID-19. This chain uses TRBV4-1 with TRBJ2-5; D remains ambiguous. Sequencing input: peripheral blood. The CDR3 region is CASSQEPVQETQYF. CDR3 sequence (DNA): TGCGCCAGCAGCCAAGAGCCAGTTCAAGAGACCCAGTACTTC.